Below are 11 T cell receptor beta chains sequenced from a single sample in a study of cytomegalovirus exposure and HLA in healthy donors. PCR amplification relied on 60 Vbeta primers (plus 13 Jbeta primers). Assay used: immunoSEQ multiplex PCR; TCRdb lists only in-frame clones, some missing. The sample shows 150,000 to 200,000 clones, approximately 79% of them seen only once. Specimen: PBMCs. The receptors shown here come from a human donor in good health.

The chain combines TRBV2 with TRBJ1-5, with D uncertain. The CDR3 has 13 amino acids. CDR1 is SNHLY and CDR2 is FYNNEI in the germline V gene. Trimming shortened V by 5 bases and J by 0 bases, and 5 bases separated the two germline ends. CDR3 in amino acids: CASSPYSNQPQHF. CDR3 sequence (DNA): TGTGCCAGCAGTCCTTATAGCAATCAGCCCCAGCATTTT.

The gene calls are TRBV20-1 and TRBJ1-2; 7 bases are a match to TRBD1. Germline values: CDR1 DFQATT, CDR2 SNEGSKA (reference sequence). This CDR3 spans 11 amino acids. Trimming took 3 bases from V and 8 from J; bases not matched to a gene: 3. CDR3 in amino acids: CSASRGSGYTF. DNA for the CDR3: TGCAGTGCTAGCAGGGGGTCGGGCTACACCTTC.

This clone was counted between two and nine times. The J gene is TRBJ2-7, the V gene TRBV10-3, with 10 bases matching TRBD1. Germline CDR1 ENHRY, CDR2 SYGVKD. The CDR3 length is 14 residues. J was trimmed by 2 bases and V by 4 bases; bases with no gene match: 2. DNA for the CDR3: TGTGCCATCAGTGGGGACAGGGGTACCTACGAGCAGTACTTC. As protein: CAISGDRGTYEQYF.

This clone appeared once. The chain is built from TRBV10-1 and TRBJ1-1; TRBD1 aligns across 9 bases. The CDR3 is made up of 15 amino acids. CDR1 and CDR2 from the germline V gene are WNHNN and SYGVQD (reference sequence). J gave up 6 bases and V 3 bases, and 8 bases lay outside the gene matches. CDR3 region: CASSDRQGGKAEAFF. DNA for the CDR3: TGCGCCAGCAGTGACAGACAGGGGGGGAAGGCTGAAGCTTTCTTT.

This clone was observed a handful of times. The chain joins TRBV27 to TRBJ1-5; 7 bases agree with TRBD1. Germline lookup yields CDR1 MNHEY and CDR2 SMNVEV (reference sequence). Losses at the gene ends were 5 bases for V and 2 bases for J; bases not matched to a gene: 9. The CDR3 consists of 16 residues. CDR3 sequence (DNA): TGTGCCAGCAGTCCGACTTACAGGGGCGGCAATCAGCCCCAGCATTTT. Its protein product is CASSPTYRGGNQPQHF.

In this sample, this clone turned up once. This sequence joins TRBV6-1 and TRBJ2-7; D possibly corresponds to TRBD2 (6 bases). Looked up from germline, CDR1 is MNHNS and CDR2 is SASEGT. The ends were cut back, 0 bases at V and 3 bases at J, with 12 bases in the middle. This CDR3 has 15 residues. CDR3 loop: CASSEAGGKDYEQYF. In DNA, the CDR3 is TGTGCCAGCAGTGAAGCGGGGGGAAAGGACTACGAGCAGTACTTC.

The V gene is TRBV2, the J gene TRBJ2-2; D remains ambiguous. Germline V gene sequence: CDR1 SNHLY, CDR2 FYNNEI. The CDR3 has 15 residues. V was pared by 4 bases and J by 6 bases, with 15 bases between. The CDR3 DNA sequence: TGTGCCAGCAGTGGCATCCGAGGCTACGCCGGGGAGCTGTTTTTT. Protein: CASSGIRGYAGELFF. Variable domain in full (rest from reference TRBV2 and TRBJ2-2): EPEVTQTPSHQVTQMGQEVILRCVPISNHLYFYWYRQILGQKVEFLVSFYNNEISEKSEIFDDQFSVERPDGSNFTLKIRSTKLEDSAMYFCASSGIRGYAGELFFGEGSRLTVL.

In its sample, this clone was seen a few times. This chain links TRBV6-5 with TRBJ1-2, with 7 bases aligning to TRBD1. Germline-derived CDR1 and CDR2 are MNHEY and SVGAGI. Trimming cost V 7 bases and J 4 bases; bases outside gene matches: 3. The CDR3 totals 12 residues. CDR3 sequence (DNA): TGTGCCAGCACCCGACAGGGCTATGGCTACACCTTC. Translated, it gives CASTRQGYGYTF.

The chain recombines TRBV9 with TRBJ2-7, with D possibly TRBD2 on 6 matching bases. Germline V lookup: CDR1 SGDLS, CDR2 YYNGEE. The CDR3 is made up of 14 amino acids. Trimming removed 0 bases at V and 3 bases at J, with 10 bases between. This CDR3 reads CASSVGRGGYEQYF. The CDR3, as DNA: TGTGCCAGCAGCGTAGGGCGGGGTGGCTACGAGCAGTACTTC.

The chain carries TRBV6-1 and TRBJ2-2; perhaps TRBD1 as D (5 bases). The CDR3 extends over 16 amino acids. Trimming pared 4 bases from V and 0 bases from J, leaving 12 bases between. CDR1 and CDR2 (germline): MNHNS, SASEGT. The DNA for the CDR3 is TGTGCCAGCAGTGCTCAGGGAATCGCGAACACCGGGGAGCTGTTTTTT. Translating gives CASSAQGIANTGELFF.

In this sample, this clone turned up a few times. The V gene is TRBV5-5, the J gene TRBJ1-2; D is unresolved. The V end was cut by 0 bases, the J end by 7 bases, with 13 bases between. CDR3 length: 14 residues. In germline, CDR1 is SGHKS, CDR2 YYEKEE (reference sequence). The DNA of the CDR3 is TGTGCCAGCAGCTTGGCTTCCCCGGCGGGTGGCTACACCTTC. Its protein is CASSLASPAGGYTF.